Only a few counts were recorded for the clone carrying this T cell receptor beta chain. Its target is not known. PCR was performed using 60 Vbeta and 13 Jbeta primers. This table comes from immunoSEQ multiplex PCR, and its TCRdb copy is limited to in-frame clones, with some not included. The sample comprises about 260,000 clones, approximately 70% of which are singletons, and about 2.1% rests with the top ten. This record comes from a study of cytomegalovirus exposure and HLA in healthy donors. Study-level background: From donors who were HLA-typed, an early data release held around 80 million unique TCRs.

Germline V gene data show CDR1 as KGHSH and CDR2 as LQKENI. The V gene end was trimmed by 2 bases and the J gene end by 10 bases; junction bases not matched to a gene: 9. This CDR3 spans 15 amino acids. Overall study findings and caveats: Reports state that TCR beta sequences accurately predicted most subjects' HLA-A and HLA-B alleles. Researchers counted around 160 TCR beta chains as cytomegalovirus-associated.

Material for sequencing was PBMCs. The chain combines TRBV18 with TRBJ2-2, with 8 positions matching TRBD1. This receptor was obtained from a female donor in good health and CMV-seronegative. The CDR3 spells CASSPSRTGNKELFF. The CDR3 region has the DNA TGTGCCAGCTCACCAAGTCGGACAGGGAATAAGGAGCTGTTTTTT. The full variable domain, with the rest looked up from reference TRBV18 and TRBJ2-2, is NAGVMQNPRHLVRRRGQEARLRCSPMKGHSHVYWYRQLPEEGLKFMVYLQKENIIDESGMPKERFSAEFPKEGPSILRIQQVVRGDSAAYFCASSPSRTGNKELFFGEGSRLTVL.